The clone carrying this T cell receptor beta chain was seen ten or more times. The antigen remains undetermined. This specimen comes from a study of breast tumors, draining lymph nodes, adjacent tissues. TCRdb independently ran MiXCR on the multiplex PCR reads; one entry per CDR3 protein. The table lists about 230,000 distinct CDR3 sequences, 32% of them singletons. Samples came from axillary lymph nodes draining the breast cancer. Overall study results and limits: Data only fit, rather than demonstrated, lymph node origin of most tumor T cells. Tumor TCR diversity was below lymph nodes but above nontumor tissue. Tumor and nontumor repertoires were significantly more similar in luminal-like than in basal-like breast cancer. Data fit most tumor T cells coming from lymph node, expanding in tumor.

The CDR3 loop spans 13 amino acids. Germline V CDR1 and CDR2: SNHLY, FYNNEI. V lost 4 bases and J lost 2, with 9 bases in between. V is TRBV2 and J is TRBJ2-7; D unclear. Sequencing was carried out using axillary lymph node tissue. The sequence derives from a female donor with breast cancer. Some clones in this sample may be carry-over from other donors' samples. The CDR3 sequence: CASSVGGPYEQYF. The CDR3 DNA is TGTGCCAGCAGTGTTGGCGGACCCTACGAGCAGTACTTC.